This T cell receptor (beta chain) was captured in a study of CD8 T cells in Susac syndrome. RNA, at about 0.45 to 1 ug, was reverse transcribed with random hexamers. TCRdb analysed the immunoSEQ multiplex PCR reads with MiXCR anew, one entry per CDR3 protein. The sample yields tens of thousands of distinct CDR3 sequences, over 85% seen once. The sequenced target, TCR beta, came from blood CD8+ and CD4+ T cells. TEMRA cells were FACS-enriched, while CD8+ and CD4+ T cells were negatively isolated. This CDR3 spans 17 amino acids. V dropped 2 bases and J dropped 5 bases, with 19 bases sitting between them. CDR1 is SEHNR and CDR2 is FQNEAQ in the germline V gene (reference sequence).

This receptor was obtained from a human donor in good health. The chain joins TRBV7-9 to TRBJ2-1, with D possibly TRBD2 on 6 matching bases. Sequencing was done on a sample of CD8+ T cells from PBMCs. The CDR3 bases are TGTGCCAGCAGCTTACGGGGTTCGGGGGAAGGACACAATGAGCAGTTCTTC. Protein product: CASSLRGSGEGHNEQFF.